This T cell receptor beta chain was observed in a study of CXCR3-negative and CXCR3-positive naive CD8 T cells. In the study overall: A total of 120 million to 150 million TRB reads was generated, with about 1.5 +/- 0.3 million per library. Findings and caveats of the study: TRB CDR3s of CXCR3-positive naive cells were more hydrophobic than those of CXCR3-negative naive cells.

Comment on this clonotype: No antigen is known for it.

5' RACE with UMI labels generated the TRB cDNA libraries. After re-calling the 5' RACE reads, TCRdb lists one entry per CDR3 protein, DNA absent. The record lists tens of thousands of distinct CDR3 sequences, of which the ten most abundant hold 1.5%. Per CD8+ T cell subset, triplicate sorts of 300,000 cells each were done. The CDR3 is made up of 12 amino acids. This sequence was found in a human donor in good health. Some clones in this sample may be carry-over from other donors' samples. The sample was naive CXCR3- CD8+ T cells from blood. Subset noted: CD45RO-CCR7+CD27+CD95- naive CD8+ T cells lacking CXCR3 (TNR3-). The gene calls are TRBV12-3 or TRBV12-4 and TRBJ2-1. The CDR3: CASSPGTNEQFF.